This is a list of T cell receptor beta chains from one sample in a study of CD8 T cells in ankylosing spondylitis. Using its own MiXCR run on the 5' RACE reads, TCRdb lists one record per CDR3 protein. The data hold approximately 260,000 distinct CDR3 sequences, with 8% to 9.5% observed a single time. The sequenced sample consisted of blood, either unsorted or a sorted T cell fraction (not recorded which). These TCRs come from a male donor with ankylosing spondylitis or in good health (not recorded which). Each CDR3 is given with its conserved first and last residue. D genes are given only for firm matches. Size values are once, few and many counts, or a class for expanded clones, and some rows have none.

>TRBJ1-2|-|TRBV5-1|-
TGCGCCAGCAGCTTGGCCGGGGGTCGCGCGACTAACTACGGCTACACCTTC
CASSLAGGRATNYGYTF
>TRBJ2-1|-|TRBV6-4|-
TGTGCCAGCAGTGAACGGACAGCCAATGAGCAGTTCTTC
CASSERTANEQFF
>TRBJ1-6|-|TRBV4-2|many
TGTGCCAGCAGCCAAGATTATAGGGGGACAAATTCACCCCTCCACTTT
CASSQDYRGTNSPLHF
>TRBJ1-4|TRBD1|TRBV5-1|many
TGCGCCAGCAGCCTGGGACAGTCTGTAGGAGGTGAAAAACTGTTTTTT
CASSLGQSVGGEKLFF
>TRBJ1-6|TRBD1|TRBV7-3|few
TGTGCCAGCAGCTTGACCGGACAGGATAATTCACCCCTCCACTTT
CASSLTGQDNSPLHF
>TRBJ2-5|-|TRBV5-1|-
TGCGCCAGCAGCTTGGATCTAGCGAGCGAGACCCAGTACTTC
CASSLDLASETQYF
>TRBJ2-5|-|TRBV4-1|few
TGCGCCAGCAGCCGGACGCCTCGGGATGCGCAAGAGACCCAGTACTTC
CASSRTPRDAQETQYF
>TRBJ2-7|-|TRBV11-2|-
TGTGCCAGCAGCCCAACGGGACCCCACGAGCAGTACTTC
CASSPTGPHEQYF
>TRBJ1-1|-|TRBV7-2|many
TGTGCCAGCAGCCCGAAGAGAGGAGTGAACACTGAAGCTTTCTTT
CASSPKRGVNTEAFF
>TRBJ1-2|-|TRBV7-2|many
TGTGCCAGCAGCTCAATAAGGCGGGGTGGCTACACCTTC
CASSSIRRGGYTF
>TRBJ2-5|-|TRBV27|many
TGTGCCAGCAGTTTAGAAAGGCGAGGAGAGACCCAGTACTTC
CASSLERRGETQYF
>TRBJ1-1|TRBD1|TRBV7-9|few
TGTGCCAGCAGCTCCCCGGACAGGGGGGAAGCTTTCTTT
CASSSPDRGEAFF
>TRBJ2-1|TRBD2|TRBV10-1|many
TGCGCCAGCAGTGAGTCGACTAGCGTTGTCAATGAGCAGTTCTTC
CASSESTSVVNEQFF
>TRBJ1-3|-|TRBV10-3|many
TGTGCCATGGGGGCGTACTCTGGAAACACCATATATTTT
CAMGAYSGNTIYF
>TRBJ2-3|-|TRBV7-3|many
TGTGCCAGCAGCGCGACGACTAGTCGTAGCACAGATACGCAGTATTTT
CASSATTSRSTDTQYF
>TRBJ2-7|TRBD1|TRBV12-3/TRBV12-4|many
TGTGCCAGCAGTTCGGGACAGGCAACCTCCTACGAGCAGTACTTC
CASSSGQATSYEQYF
>TRBJ2-3|TRBD2|TRBV6-5|-
TGTGCCAGCAGTTACGATCCTAGCGGGAGCACAGATACGCAGTATTTT
CASSYDPSGSTDTQYF
>TRBJ2-7|-|TRBV20-1|many
TGCAGTCTCTGGGTGTCCCAATGGGAGCAGTACTTC
CSLWVSQWEQYF
>TRBJ1-1|-|TRBV29-1|many
TGCAGCGTACAGGAGGAGGTCACTGAAGCTTTCTTT
CSVQEEVTEAFF
>TRBJ2-7|TRBD2|TRBV7-2|-
TGTGCCAGCACCGCAGTAGCGGGAGGGCGCGAGCAGTACTTC
CASTAVAGGREQYF
>TRBJ2-5|TRBD2|TRBV20-1|many
TGCAGTGCTAAGGGGGTAGCGGGGCAAGAGACCCAGTACTTC
CSAKGVAGQETQYF
>TRBJ2-2|-|TRBV7-2|many
TGTGCCAGCAGCTTAGGCGAGCTAGCGTACACCGGGGAGCTGTTTTTT
CASSLGELAYTGELFF
>TRBJ1-4|-|TRBV7-2|-
TGTGCCAGCAGCTTAGGAGGCTTAGTAAATGAAAAACTGTTTTTT
CASSLGGLVNEKLFF
>TRBJ1-5|-|TRBV20-1|many
TGCAGTGCTTCTTACGGACCACCCAATCAGCCCCAGCATTTT
CSASYGPPNQPQHF
>TRBJ1-2|-|TRBV9|many
TGTGCCAGCAGTGCCTGGGACGGGAACTATGGCTACACCTTC
CASSAWDGNYGYTF
>TRBJ2-7|TRBD1|TRBV5-1|-
TGCGCCAGCAGCATGACAGGGCTTGACTCCTACGAGCAGTACTTC
CASSMTGLDSYEQYF
>TRBJ1-5|-|TRBV6-2/TRBV6-3|many
TGTGCCAGCACTAACTTGAGCAATCAGCCCCAGCATTTT
CASTNLSNQPQHF
>TRBJ2-3|TRBD2|TRBV7-3|many
TGTGCCAGCAGCTTAGGTAGCGGGGGGGTGGCAGATACGCAGTATTTT
CASSLGSGGVADTQYF
>TRBJ1-6|-|TRBV2|many
TGTGCCAGCAGTGCGGAAAACGGGAATTCACCCCTCCACTTT
CASSAENGNSPLHF
>TRBJ1-5|-|TRBV20-1|many
TGCAGTGCTAGAGATTTTGCAAGGAGCAATCAGCCCCAGCATTTT
CSARDFARSNQPQHF
>TRBJ2-3|-|TRBV7-6|-
TGTGCCAGCAGCTTAGTGGACACAGCCCGCACAGATACGCAGTATTTT
CASSLVDTARTDTQYF
>TRBJ1-6|-|TRBV12-3/TRBV12-4|many
TGTGCCAGCAGTGAACAGCAGAATTCACCCCTCCACTTT
CASSEQQNSPLHF
>TRBJ1-2|-|TRBV5-1|many
TGCGCCAGCAGCTTGTCCGACAGCGACGGCTACACCTTC
CASSLSDSDGYTF
>TRBJ2-1|TRBD2|TRBV10-2|many
TGCGCCAGCAGTGAGCCAGCGGGGGGGAACAATGAGCAGTTCTTC
CASSEPAGGNNEQFF
>TRBJ1-5|-|TRBV12-3/TRBV12-4|many
TGTGCCAGCAGTTCGCCGGTTAATCAGCCCCAGCATTTT
CASSSPVNQPQHF
>TRBJ2-1|TRBD2|TRBV11-1|many
TGTGCCAGCAGCGCGGGGGCTAGCGGGAGGGGAAACTACAATGAGCAGTTCTTC
CASSAGASGRGNYNEQFF
>TRBJ2-1|TRBD2|TRBV7-8|-
TGTGCCAGCAGCTTAGAGGCGGGAGGCGTAAAGGATGAGCAGTTCTTC
CASSLEAGGVKDEQFF
>TRBJ1-2|TRBD1|TRBV7-2|-
TGTGCCAGCAGCTTAGCGGGGACAGGGGCGCGCTATGGCTACACCTTC
CASSLAGTGARYGYTF
>TRBJ1-6|TRBD1|TRBV2|many
TGTGCCAGCAGTTACTCACAGGGGAGAAATTCACCCCTCCACTTT
CASSYSQGRNSPLHF
>TRBJ1-1|TRBD1|TRBV11-2|many
TGTGCCAGCAGCTCCTTAGTATGGGGGACAGGGGTCTTATCGGCCACTGAAGCTTTCTTT
CASSSLVWGTGVLSATEAFF
>TRBJ2-7|TRBD2|TRBV4-1|few
TGCGCCAGCAGCCAAGACGCTAGCGGGAGCGTCGAGCAGTACTTC
CASSQDASGSVEQYF
>TRBJ2-3|-|TRBV5-6|many
TGTGCCAGCAGCTTCCCGGGTCCTACAGATACGCAGTATTTT
CASSFPGPTDTQYF
>TRBJ2-2|TRBD1|TRBV11-2|many
TGTGCCAGCACCAGGACAGGCCCCGATACCGGGGAGCTGTTTTTT
CASTRTGPDTGELFF
>TRBJ1-1|TRBD1|TRBV7-9|few
TGTGCCAGCAGGCCTCGACAGGGTATATTAGCTGAAGCTTTCTTT
CASRPRQGILAEAFF
>TRBJ2-3|-|TRBV20-1|-
TGCAGTGCTAGAGGGTCCGGGACGAGGGCCACAGATACGCAGTATTTT
CSARGSGTRATDTQYF
>TRBJ2-5|-|TRBV25-1|many
TGTGCCAGCAGTGGGCAGACAGGAGGGAACCAAGAGACCCAGTACTTC
CASSGQTGGNQETQYF
>TRBJ2-7|-|TRBV27|few
TGTGCCAGCGCCGCTGGGACCGCGGGCCTCTACGAGCAGTACTTC
CASAAGTAGLYEQYF
>TRBJ2-3|-|TRBV20-1|many
TGCAGTGCCGCAGCGGGCTTCACAGATACGCAGTATTTT
CSAAAGFTDTQYF
>TRBJ2-4|-|TRBV20-1|-
TGCAGTGCTAGAGTCCCTGGGGCCAAAAACATTCAGTACTTC
CSARVPGAKNIQYF
>TRBJ2-3|-|TRBV20-1|many
TGCAGTGCCCCCCGGACGTTGGGGGGCACAGATACGCAGTATTTT
CSAPRTLGGTDTQYF
>TRBJ2-7|-|TRBV6-2/TRBV6-3|many
TGTGCCAGCAGCCAGCGACAGAGCTCCTACGAGCAGTACTTC
CASSQRQSSYEQYF
>TRBJ2-1|-|TRBV24-1|many
TGTGCCGTCAGCCGGGACGGACCCTACAATGAGCAGTTCTTC
CAVSRDGPYNEQFF